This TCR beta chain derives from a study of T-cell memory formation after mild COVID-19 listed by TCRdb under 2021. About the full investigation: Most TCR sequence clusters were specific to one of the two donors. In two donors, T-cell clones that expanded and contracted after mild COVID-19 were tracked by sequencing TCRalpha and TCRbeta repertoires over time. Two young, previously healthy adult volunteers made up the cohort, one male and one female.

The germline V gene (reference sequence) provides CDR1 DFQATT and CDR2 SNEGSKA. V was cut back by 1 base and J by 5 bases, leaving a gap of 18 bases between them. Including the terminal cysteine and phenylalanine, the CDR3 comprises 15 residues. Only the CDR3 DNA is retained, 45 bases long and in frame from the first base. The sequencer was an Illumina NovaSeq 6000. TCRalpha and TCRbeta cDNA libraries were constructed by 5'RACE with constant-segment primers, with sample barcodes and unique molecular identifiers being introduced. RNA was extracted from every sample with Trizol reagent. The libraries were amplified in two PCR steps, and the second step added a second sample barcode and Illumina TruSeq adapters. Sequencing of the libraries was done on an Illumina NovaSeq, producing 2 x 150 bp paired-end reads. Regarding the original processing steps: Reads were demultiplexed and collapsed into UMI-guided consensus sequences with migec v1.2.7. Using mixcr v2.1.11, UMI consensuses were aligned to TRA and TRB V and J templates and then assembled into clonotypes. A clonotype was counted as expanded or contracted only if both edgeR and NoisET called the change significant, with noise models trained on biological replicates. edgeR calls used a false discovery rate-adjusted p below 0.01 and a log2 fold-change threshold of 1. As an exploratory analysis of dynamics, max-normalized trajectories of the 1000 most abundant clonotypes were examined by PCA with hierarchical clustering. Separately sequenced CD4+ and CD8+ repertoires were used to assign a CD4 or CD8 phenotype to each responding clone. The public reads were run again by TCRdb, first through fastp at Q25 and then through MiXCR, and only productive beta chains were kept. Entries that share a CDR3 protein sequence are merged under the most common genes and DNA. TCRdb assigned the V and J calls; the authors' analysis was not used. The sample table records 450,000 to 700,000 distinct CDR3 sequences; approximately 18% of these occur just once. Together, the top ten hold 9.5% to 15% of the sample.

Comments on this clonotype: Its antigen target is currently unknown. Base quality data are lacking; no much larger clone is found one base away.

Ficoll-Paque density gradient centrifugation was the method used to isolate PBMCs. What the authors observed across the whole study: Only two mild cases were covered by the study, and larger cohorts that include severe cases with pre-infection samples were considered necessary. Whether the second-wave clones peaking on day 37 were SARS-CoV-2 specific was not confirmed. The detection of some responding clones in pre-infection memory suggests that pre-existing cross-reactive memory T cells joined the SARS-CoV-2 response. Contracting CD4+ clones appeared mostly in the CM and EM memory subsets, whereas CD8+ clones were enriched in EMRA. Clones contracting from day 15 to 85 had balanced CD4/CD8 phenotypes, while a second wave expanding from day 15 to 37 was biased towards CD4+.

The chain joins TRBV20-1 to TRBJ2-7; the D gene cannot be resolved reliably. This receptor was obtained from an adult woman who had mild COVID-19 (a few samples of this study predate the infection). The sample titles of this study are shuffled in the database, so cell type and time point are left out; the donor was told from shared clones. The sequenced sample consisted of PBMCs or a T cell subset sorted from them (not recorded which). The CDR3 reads CSARGVLTGIDEQYF. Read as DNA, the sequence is TGCAGTGCTAGAGGGGTTCTTACTGGAATCGACGAGCAGTACTTC.